Below are 27 T cell receptor beta chains sequenced from a single sample in a study of blood T cell repertoires in COVID-19. Sequenced by immunoSEQ multiplex PCR; TCRdb stores in-frame clones only, minus some. Among over 200,000 clones listed, around 81% were seen once. Sequenced input: PBMCs or T cells enriched from blood (not recorded which). The source is a woman aged 50 to 65 with acute COVID-19.

This clone was seen just once. The CDR3 is CASSTRTGSYEQYF. In DNA form, the CDR3 reads TGTGCCAGCAGCACTAGGACGGGAAGCTACGAGCAGTACTTC. J is TRBJ2-7 and V is TRBV21-1; the table names TRBD2, a call not compared with the DNA. TRBV21-1 represents a pseudogene. The CDR3 runs 14 residues.

The chain employs TRBV27 and TRBJ2-2; 10 positions match TRBD2. CDR1 MNHEY and CDR2 SMNVEV come from the germline V gene (reference sequence). This CDR3 has 14 amino acids. J lost 1 base, V lost 10 bases, and 3 bases had no gene match. CDR3 nucleotide sequence: TGTGCCACCCGGACTAGCGGGAACACCGGGGAGCTGTTTTTT. It codes for CATRTSGNTGELFF.

The J gene is TRBJ2-3, the V gene TRBV7-2; D ambiguous. The CDR3 extends over 16 amino acids. With 7 bases removed from V and 0 bases from J, the gap between germline ends came to 17 bases. CDR1 and CDR2 from the germline V gene are SGHTA and FQGNSA. The CDR3 coding sequence is TGTGCCAGCACACTCAGGCCCCAAATAAGCACAGATACGCAGTATTTT. Encoded protein: CASTLRPQISTDTQYF. Based on the CDR3 plus reference TRBV7-2 and TRBJ2-3, the full variable domain is GAGVSQSPSNKVTEKGKDVELRCDPISGHTALYWYRQSLGQGLEFLIYFQGNSAPDKSGLPSDRFSAERTGGSVSTLTIQRTQQEDSAVYLCASTLRPQISTDTQYFGPGTRLTVL.

A single count supports this clone. The CDR3 DNA reads TGCGCCAGCAGTGAAGACAGGGGCTGTGGCTACACCTTC. Translated, it gives CASSEDRGCGYTF. This sequence joins TRBV10-1 and TRBJ1-2, with 8 bases lining up with TRBD1. The trim removed 3 bases at V and 7 bases at J, leaving 4 bases unmatched. The CDR3 runs to 13 residues. Per germline, CDR1 WNHNN and CDR2 SYGVQD (reference sequence).

V usage is TRBV5-1 and J usage is TRBJ2-1, with TRBD2 matching 9 bases. This CDR3 is built from 15 residues. Germline-derived CDR1 and CDR2 are SGHRS and YFSETQ. Trimming removed 0 bases from V and 4 bases from J; junction bases left unmatched: 2. CDR3 region: CASSLALAGYNEQFF. CDR3 sequence (DNA): TGCGCCAGCAGCTTGGCCCTAGCGGGATACAATGAGCAGTTCTTC.

This chain connects TRBV5-1 to TRBJ1-1, with unresolved D. The CDR3 has 14 residues. Germline values: CDR1 SGHRS, CDR2 YFSETQ. Trimming cost V 6 bases and J 2 bases, with 14 bases left between them. This chain's CDR3 is CASTNLGPNTEAFF. DNA for the CDR3: TGCGCCAGCACAAATCTGGGCCCTAACACTGAAGCTTTCTTT.

V and J are TRBV18 and TRBJ2-5; D perhaps matches TRBD1 (5 bases). CDR1 and CDR2 (germline): KGHSH, LQKENI. Trimming stripped 2 bases from V and 5 bases from J, with 15 bases between. CDR3 length: 15 amino acids. DNA for the CDR3: TGTGCCAGCTCACCAAGGAATGGCAGGGATGAGACCCAGTACTTC. Protein: CASSPRNGRDETQYF.

The rearrangement uses TRBV4-2 and TRBJ1-1, with D hard to call. CDR3 length: 13 residues. The V gene lost 0 bases and the J gene lost 2 bases, with 4 bases spanning the gap. Germline V gene data show CDR1 as LGHNA and CDR2 as YNFKEQ. The CDR3 nucleotides read TGTGCCAGCAGCCAAGATATAAACACTGAAGCTTTCTTT. It is translated as CASSQDINTEAFF.

The gene calls are TRBV19 and TRBJ1-1; D remains unclear. CDR1 is LNHDA, CDR2 SQIVND, per germline (reference sequence). V gave up 6 bases and J gave up 0 bases, with 14 bases separating them. The CDR3 totals 15 residues. This chain's CDR3 is CASRNPGGMNTEAFF. The DNA for the CDR3 is TGTGCCAGTAGGAACCCGGGAGGAATGAACACTGAAGCTTTCTTT.

This chain uses TRBV18 with TRBJ2-3, with D hard to call. The CDR3 is made up of 15 amino acids. Germline V CDR1 and CDR2: KGHSH, LQKENI. V gave up 4 bases and J gave up 1 base, with 12 bases separating them. The CDR3 DNA reads as TGTGCCAGCTCACTCACAGATCAAGGCACAGATACGCAGTATTTT. It translates to CASSLTDQGTDTQYF. Full variable domain (rest looked up from reference TRBV18 and TRBJ2-3): NAGVMQNPRHLVRRRGQEARLRCSPMKGHSHVYWYRQLPEEGLKFMVYLQKENIIDESGMPKERFSAEFPKEGPSILRIQQVVRGDSAAYFCASSLTDQGTDTQYFGPGTRLTVL.

The genes are TRBV7-9 and TRBJ1-6, with TRBD1 as a possible D gene (5 bases). The CDR3 sequence is 13 residues long. Germline V gene data show CDR1 as SEHNR and CDR2 as FQNEAQ (reference sequence). Trimming took 1 base from V and 10 from J, leaving 8 bases between them. The CDR3 reads CASSLEGQSPLHF. As DNA, the CDR3 is TGTGCCAGCAGCTTAGAGGGGCAGTCACCCCTCCACTTT. The full variable domain, with the rest looked up from reference TRBV7-9 and TRBJ1-6, is DTGVSQNPRHKITKRGQNVTFRCDPISEHNRLYWYRQTLGQGPEFLTYFQNEAQLEKSRLLSDRFSAERPKGSFSTLEIQRTEQGDSAMYLCASSLEGQSPLHFGNGTRLTVT.

The chain has TRBV28 and TRBJ1-1; TRBD1 aligns across 7 bases. The CDR3 contains 15 residues. Germline V gene lookup returns CDR1 MDHEN and CDR2 SYDVKM. The trim removed 5 bases at V and 0 bases at J, leaving 6 bases unmatched. The CDR3 is CASSLPGGLNTEAFF. As DNA, the CDR3 is TGTGCCAGCAGTCTGCCAGGGGGATTGAACACTGAAGCTTTCTTT.

The V and J genes are TRBV7-9 and TRBJ2-5; perhaps TRBD2 as D (5 bases). The germline V and J ends were trimmed by 8 bases and 0 bases, with 10 bases remaining between them. Germline V gives CDR1 SEHNR, CDR2 FQNEAQ (reference sequence). The CDR3 is 13 amino acids. Here the CDR3 reads CASLGEYQETQYF. CDR3 coding DNA: TGTGCCAGCTTGGGAGAGTACCAAGAGACCCAGTACTTC.

The chain is built from TRBV5-1 and TRBJ2-7, with 8 nucleotides matching TRBD1. Germline CDR1 is SGHRS and CDR2 is YFSETQ. With V trimmed by 4 bases and J by 3 bases, 6 bases remained unmatched. The CDR3 covers 14 residues. The CDR3 loop reads CASSVTGAGYEQYF. The CDR3 DNA reads as TGCGCCAGCAGCGTGACAGGGGCCGGCTACGAGCAGTACTTC.

This rearrangement joins TRBV3-1 (or the pseudogene TRBV3-2) to TRBJ2-1; 9 bases line up with TRBD2. The V segment lost 1 base and the J segment 5 bases; nucleotides outside the gene matches: 6. This CDR3 is 16 amino acids long. From germline, CDR1 is LGHDT and CDR2 YNNKEL (reference sequence). CDR3 region: CASSQATTSGNNEQFF. For the CDR3, the DNA is TGTGCCAGCAGCCAAGCGACGACTAGCGGTAACAATGAGCAGTTCTTC.

V gene TRBV5-1 combines with J gene TRBJ2-5; D may be TRBD1 (6 bases). V shed 1 base and J shed 5 bases, with 12 bases lying between them. The CDR3 is 14 residues long. Germline CDR1 reads SGHRS; CDR2 reads YFSETQ. The chain's CDR3 is CASSLSAGEETQYF. The DNA for the CDR3 is TGCGCCAGCAGCTTGAGCGCAGGGGAGGAGACCCAGTACTTC.

V is TRBV6-2 or TRBV6-3 and J is TRBJ1-1; no definite D call. Germline-derived CDR1 and CDR2 are MNHEY and SVGEGT. V dropped 5 bases and J dropped 1 base, with 14 bases sitting between them. This CDR3 has 15 residues. CDR3 region: CASSDLDFGNTEAFF. The CDR3 bases are TGTGCCAGCAGTGACCTCGACTTTGGGAACACTGAAGCTTTCTTT.

This sequence joins TRBV5-4 and TRBJ2-3; D gene unclear. CDR1 and CDR2 (germline): SGHNT, YYREEE (reference sequence). This CDR3 spans 16 amino acids. V was cut by 7 bases and J by 0 bases, with 18 bases left in between. In DNA form, the CDR3 reads TGTGCCAGCGGCCCTCGCCCTTTCTCTAGCACAGATACGCAGTATTTT. This translates into CASGPRPFSSTDTQYF.

In DNA, the CDR3 is TGTGCCAGCGCGGGGTCGGGGGTTATCACAGATACGCAGTATTTT. Encoded protein: CASAGSGVITDTQYF. The chain joins TRBV6-5 to TRBJ2-3; D perhaps matches TRBD2 (6 bases). The CDR3 has 15 residues. CDR1 is MNHEY, CDR2 SVGAGI, per germline. V lost 8 bases, J lost 2 bases, and 17 bases lay in between.

The rearrangement uses TRBV7-9 and TRBJ2-1; 9 bases match TRBD1. This CDR3 comprises 18 residues. Looked up from germline, CDR1 is SEHNR and CDR2 is FQNEAQ (reference sequence). The V gene end was trimmed by 6 bases and the J gene end by 1 base; junction bases not matched to a gene: 13. The CDR3 protein is CASRTPGTGFWSYNEQFF. Here the CDR3 DNA reads TGTGCCAGCAGGACACCCGGGACAGGGTTTTGGTCCTACAATGAGCAGTTCTTC.

The chain carries TRBV3-1 (or the pseudogene TRBV3-2) and TRBJ2-3, with 11 bases lining up with TRBD1. Germline V gives CDR1 LGHDT, CDR2 YNNKEL (reference sequence). The V gene end was trimmed by 0 bases and the J gene end by 3 bases; junction bases not matched to a gene: 5. CDR3 length: 17 amino acids. CDR3 in DNA: TGTGCCAGCAGCCAAGATGGGACAGGGGGTTCGACAGATACGCAGTATTTT. Protein product: CASSQDGTGGSTDTQYF.

The chain joins TRBV15 to TRBJ1-2; the match to TRBD1 covers 8 bases. Trimming cost V 4 bases and J 4 bases; bases outside gene matches: 5. The CDR3 totals 14 residues. CDR1 and CDR2 from the germline V gene are LNHNV and YYDKDF (reference sequence). The CDR3 sequence: CATSITGTGYGYTF. The CDR3 nucleotides read TGTGCCACCAGCATCACCGGGACAGGCTATGGCTACACCTTC.

This chain joins TRBV3-1 (or the pseudogene TRBV3-2) and TRBJ2-1, with 10 nucleotides matching TRBD2. The CDR3 runs to 18 residues. CDR1 is LGHDT, CDR2 YNNKEL, per germline (reference sequence). Losses at the gene ends were 0 bases for V and 6 bases for J; bases not matched to a gene: 11. The CDR3 region has the DNA TGTGCCAGCAGCCAAGACCGGGATTTGCCTAGCGGGGGCAATGAGCAGTTCTTC. It translates to CASSQDRDLPSGGNEQFF.

The rearrangement links TRBV11-2 to TRBJ1-3; D gene ambiguous. V lost 7 bases, J lost 4 bases, and 5 bases lay in between. CDR1 and CDR2 (germline): SGHAT, FQNNGV. The CDR3 sequence is 11 residues long. CDR3 in amino acids: CASTLGNTIYF. The DNA of the CDR3 is TGTGCCAGCACTCTCGGAAACACCATATATTTT.

V is TRBV2 and J is TRBJ2-3; TRBD1 matches at 8 bases. The J segment lost 0 bases and the V segment lost 3 bases, leaving 5 bases of the junction unmatched. The CDR3 runs 16 residues. The germline V gene has CDR1 SNHLY and CDR2 FYNNEI. DNA of the CDR3: TGTGCCAGCAGTGACCCGACAGGGGCTAGCACAGATACGCAGTATTTT. Translation: CASSDPTGASTDTQYF.

This chain links TRBV29-1 with TRBJ1-3; 7 bases are a match to TRBD1. CDR1 and CDR2 (germline): SQVTM, ANQGSEA. Germline trimming cut 4 bases from V and 0 bases from J; bases unmatched to any gene: 3. The CDR3 totals 14 residues. The CDR3 sequence: CSVGDSFSGNTIYF. Written as DNA, the CDR3 is TGCAGCGTTGGGGACAGCTTCTCTGGAAACACCATATATTTT.

The rearrangement links TRBV24-1 to TRBJ2-5; 9 bases line up with TRBD2. J was trimmed by 4 bases and V by 9 bases; bases with no gene match: 11. Germline values: CDR1 KGHDR, CDR2 SFDVKD. The CDR3 has 15 amino acids. This CDR3 reads CATGKTSGGGETQYF. The CDR3 DNA reads TGTGCCACCGGAAAGACTAGCGGAGGGGGAGAGACCCAGTACTTC.